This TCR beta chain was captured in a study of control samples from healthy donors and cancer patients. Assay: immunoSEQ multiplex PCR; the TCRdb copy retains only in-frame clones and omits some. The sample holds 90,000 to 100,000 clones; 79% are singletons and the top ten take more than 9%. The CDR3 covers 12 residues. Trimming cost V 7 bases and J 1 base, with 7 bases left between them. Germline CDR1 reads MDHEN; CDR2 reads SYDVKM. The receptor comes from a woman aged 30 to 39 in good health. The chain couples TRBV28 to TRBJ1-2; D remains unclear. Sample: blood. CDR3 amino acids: CASNRDNYGYTF. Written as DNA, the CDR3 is TGTGCCAGCAACAGAGATAACTATGGCTACACCTTC.